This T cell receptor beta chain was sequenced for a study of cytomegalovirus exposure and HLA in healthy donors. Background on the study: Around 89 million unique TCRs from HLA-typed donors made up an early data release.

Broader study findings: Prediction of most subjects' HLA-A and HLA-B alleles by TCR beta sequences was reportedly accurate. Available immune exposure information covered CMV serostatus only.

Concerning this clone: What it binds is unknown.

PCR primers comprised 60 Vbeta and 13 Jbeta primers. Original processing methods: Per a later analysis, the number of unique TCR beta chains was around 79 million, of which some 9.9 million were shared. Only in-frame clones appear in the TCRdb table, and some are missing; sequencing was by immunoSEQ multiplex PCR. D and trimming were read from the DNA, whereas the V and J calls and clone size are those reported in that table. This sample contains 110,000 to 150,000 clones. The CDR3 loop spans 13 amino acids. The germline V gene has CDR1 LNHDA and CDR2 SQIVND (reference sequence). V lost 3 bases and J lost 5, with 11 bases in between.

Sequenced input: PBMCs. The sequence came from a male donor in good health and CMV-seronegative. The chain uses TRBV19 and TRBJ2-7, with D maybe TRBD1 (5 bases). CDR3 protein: CASSIGQGNEQYF. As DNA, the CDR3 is TGTGCCAGTAGTATTGGGCAGGGCAACGAGCAGTACTTC.